This T cell receptor beta chain was identified in a study of T cells in localized non-small cell lung cancer. This CDR3 spans 15 amino acids. The V end was cut by 0 bases, the J end by 7 bases, with 16 bases between. The germline CDR1 and CDR2 sequences are MNHEY and SVGAGI. Notes on this clone: Its specificity is not known.

The data were produced by immunoSEQ multiplex PCR, yet TCRdb's version contains in-frame clones alone and is incomplete. The profile shows 70,000 to 95,000 clones, roughly 88% of them singletons. Whole-study results and caveats: Elevated circulating T cell density in blood was associated with longer overall survival.

The sequence came from a woman aged 35-75 years with stage II squamous cell lung carcinoma. The V and J genes are TRBV6-5 and TRBJ2-7; tentatively, D is TRBD2 (6 bases). Sequenced material: PBMCs, taken before any cancer treatment. The CDR3 loop is CASSYSPLGLWEQYF. CDR3 nucleotide sequence: TGTGCCAGCAGTTACTCGCCCCTGGGACTGTGGGAGCAGTACTTC.